This T cell receptor beta chain stems from a study of shared clonotypes between healthy human individuals. Whole-study context: The donors, a couple of women and a few men, were aged 18 to 49. Each donor had three CD4 naive, three CD4 memory, two CD8 naive and one CD8 memory plate.

Each CD8 memory set brought CD45RO+ cells together with CCR7-negative CD45RA+ TemRA cells. The table came from immunoSEQ multiplex PCR; TCRdb's copy has only in-frame clones and leaves some out. Altogether about 380,000 clones are present, 96% being singletons, with the ten largest covering around 0.3%. Germline V CDR1 and CDR2: MNHEY, SMNVEV (reference sequence). The CDR3 runs 12 residues. V gave up 8 bases and J gave up 1 base, with 8 bases separating them. J is TRBJ1-1 and V is TRBV27; D gene ambiguous. The material sequenced was memory CD8+ T cells sorted from blood. As to subset: CD45RO+ cells pooled with CCR7-negative TemRA cells. The sequence derives from a man aged 30 to 39 in good health. The CDR3 reads CASSRGNTEAFF. CDR3 DNA sequence: TGTGCCAGCTCTCGTGGGAACACTGAAGCTTTCTTT.